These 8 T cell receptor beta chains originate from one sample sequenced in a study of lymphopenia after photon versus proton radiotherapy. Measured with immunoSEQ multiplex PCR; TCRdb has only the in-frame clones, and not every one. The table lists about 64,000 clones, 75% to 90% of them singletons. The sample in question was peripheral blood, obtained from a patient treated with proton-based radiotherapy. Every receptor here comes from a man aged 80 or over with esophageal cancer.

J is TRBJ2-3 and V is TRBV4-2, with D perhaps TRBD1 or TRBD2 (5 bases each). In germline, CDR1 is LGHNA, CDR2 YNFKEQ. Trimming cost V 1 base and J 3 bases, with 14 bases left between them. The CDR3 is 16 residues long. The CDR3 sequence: CASSQAAGAGTDTQYF. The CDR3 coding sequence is TGTGCCAGCAGCCAAGCCGCCGGGGCTGGAACAGATACGCAGTATTTT.

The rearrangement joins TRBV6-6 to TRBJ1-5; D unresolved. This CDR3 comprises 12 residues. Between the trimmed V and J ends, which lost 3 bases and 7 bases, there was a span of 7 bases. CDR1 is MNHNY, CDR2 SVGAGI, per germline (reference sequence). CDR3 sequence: CASSYGVQPQHF. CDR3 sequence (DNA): TGTGCCAGCAGTTATGGGGTCCAGCCCCAGCATTTT.

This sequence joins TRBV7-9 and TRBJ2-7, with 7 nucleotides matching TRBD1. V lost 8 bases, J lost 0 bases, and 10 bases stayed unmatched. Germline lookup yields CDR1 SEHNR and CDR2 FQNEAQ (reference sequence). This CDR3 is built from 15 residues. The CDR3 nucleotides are TGTGCCAGCTCCGCCTGGGGGACAGACTCCTACGAGCAGTACTTC. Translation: CASSAWGTDSYEQYF.

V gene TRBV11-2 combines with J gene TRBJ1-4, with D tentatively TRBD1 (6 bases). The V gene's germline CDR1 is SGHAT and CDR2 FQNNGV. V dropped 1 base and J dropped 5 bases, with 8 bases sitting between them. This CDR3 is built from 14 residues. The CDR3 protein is CASSLGQGNEKLFF. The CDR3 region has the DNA TGTGCCAGCAGCTTAGGGCAGGGGAATGAAAAACTGTTTTTT.

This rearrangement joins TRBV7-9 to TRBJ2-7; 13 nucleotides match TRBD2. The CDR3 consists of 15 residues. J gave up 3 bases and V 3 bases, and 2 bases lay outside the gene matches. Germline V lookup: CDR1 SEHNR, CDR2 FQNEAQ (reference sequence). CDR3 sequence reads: CASSLGLAGNYEQYF. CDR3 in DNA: TGTGCCAGCAGCTTGGGACTAGCGGGAAACTACGAGCAGTACTTC.

The CDR3 DNA reads TGCGCCAGCAGTGAGGACTTATACAATGAGCAGTTCTTC. The encoded protein is CASSEDLYNEQFF. The chain has TRBV10-1 and TRBJ2-1, with unresolved D. From germline, CDR1 is WNHNN and CDR2 SYGVQD (reference sequence). This CDR3 region has 13 residues. V lost 2 bases and J lost 4, with 6 bases in between.

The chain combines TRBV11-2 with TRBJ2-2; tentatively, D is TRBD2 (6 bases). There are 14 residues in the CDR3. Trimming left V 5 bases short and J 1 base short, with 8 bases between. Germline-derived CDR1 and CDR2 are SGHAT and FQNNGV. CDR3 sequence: CASSRRGNTGELFF. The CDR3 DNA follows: TGTGCCAGCAGCCGGAGGGGGAACACCGGGGAGCTGTTTTTT.

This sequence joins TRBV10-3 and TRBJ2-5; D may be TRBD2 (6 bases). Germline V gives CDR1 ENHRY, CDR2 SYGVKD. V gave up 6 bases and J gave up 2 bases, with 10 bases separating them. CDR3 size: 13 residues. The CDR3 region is CAIRRDSQETQYF. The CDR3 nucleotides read TGTGCCATCAGGCGGGACTCGCAAGAGACCCAGTACTTC.